Each of the 17 T cell receptor beta chains below was sequenced from the same sample in a study of CD8 T cells in ankylosing spondylitis. These receptors' targets are unknown. Overall study findings and caveats: Within ankylosing spondylitis blood, a TCR beta motif made up of eight or nine highly homologous variants appeared to be characteristic.

TCRdb independently ran MiXCR on the 5' RACE reads; one entry per CDR3 protein. The sample has about 450,000 distinct CDR3 sequences, approximately 26% seen once; the top ten hold 0.89%. The sequenced material came from blood, either unsorted or a sorted T cell fraction (not recorded which). Every receptor here comes from a male donor with ankylosing spondylitis.

This rearrangement joins TRBV12-3 or TRBV12-4 to TRBJ2-3; D possibly corresponds to TRBD2 (7 bases). This CDR3 is 15 amino acids long. V gave up 3 bases and J gave up 4 bases, with 14 bases separating them. CDR3 bases: TGTGCCAGCAGTTTGGGGGGGGGCAGCGCAGATACGCAGTATTTT. It translates to CASSLGGGSADTQYF.

The V gene is TRBV20-1, the J gene TRBJ2-7; D may match TRBD1 or TRBD2 (5 bases each). Germline CDR1 DFQATT, CDR2 SNEGSKA (reference sequence). The CDR3 consists of 14 residues. In DNA, the CDR3 is TGCAGAACCTGCCGGGACCGGGGCCCCTACGAGCAGTACGTC. Protein product: CRTCRDRGPYEQYV.

This clonotype was seen only a few times. V usage is TRBV7-2 and J usage is TRBJ2-7, with 11 positions matching TRBD1. The V segment lost 4 bases and the J segment 6 bases; nucleotides outside the gene matches: 5. The CDR3 sequence is 14 residues long. Germline values: CDR1 SGHTA, CDR2 FQGNSA. The CDR3 sequence is CASSYTGTGGEQYF. Written as DNA, the CDR3 is TGTGCCAGCAGCTACACCGGGACAGGGGGCGAGCAGTACTTC.

This clonotype has more than one count but fewer than ten. This chain uses TRBV12-3 or TRBV12-4 with TRBJ2-1, with D possibly being TRBD2 (6 bases). Trimming stripped 4 bases from V and 10 bases from J, with 8 bases between. CDR3 length equals 11 residues. The CDR3 loop reads CASSSAGEQFF. The DNA for the CDR3 is TGTGCCAGCAGTTCCGCGGGAGAGCAGTTCTTC.

J is TRBJ1-5 and V is TRBV7-2; D ambiguous. CDR1 is SGHTA, CDR2 FQGNSA, per germline. V was cut by 5 bases and J by 3 bases, with 8 bases left in between. There are 13 residues in the CDR3. The CDR3 nucleotides are TGTGCCAGCAGCCAAGAGGCCAATCAGCCCCAGCATTTT. Translated: CASSQEANQPQHF.

Only a few counts were recorded for this clonotype. The gene calls are TRBV20-1 and TRBJ2-3, with 11 nucleotides matching TRBD1. With V trimmed by 5 bases and J by 0 bases, 13 bases remained unmatched. This CDR3 is 18 amino acids long. Germline values: CDR1 DFQATT, CDR2 SNEGSKA (reference sequence). For the CDR3, the DNA is TGCAGTGCTCCACGGACAGGGGGCCGAGCAGTGAGCACAGATACGCAGTATTTT. Amino acids: CSAPRTGGRAVSTDTQYF.

The gene calls are TRBV2 and TRBJ2-7; possible D gene TRBD2, 5 bases. The germline CDR1 and CDR2 sequences are SNHLY and FYNNEI. V was pared by 2 bases and J by 3 bases, with 11 bases between. The CDR3 totals 14 residues. As DNA, the CDR3 is TGTGCCAGCAGTGAACTCCGGGGTGGCTACGAGCAGTACTTC. This translates into CASSELRGGYEQYF.

The chain employs TRBV7-8 and TRBJ2-7; 8 bases agree with TRBD2. CDR3 length equals 15 residues. Trimming at V came to 1 base and at J to 5 bases, leaving 7 bases not matched to a gene. In germline, CDR1 is SGHVS, CDR2 FQNEAQ. CDR3 in amino acids: CASSLEAGVIDEQYV. CDR3 nucleotides: TGTGCCAGCAGCTTAGAAGCGGGAGTCATCGACGAGCAGTACGTC.

V usage is TRBV29-1 and J usage is TRBJ2-3; perhaps D is TRBD1 or TRBD2 (5 bases each). In germline, CDR1 is SQVTM, CDR2 ANQGSEA. This CDR3 has 12 residues. The ends were cut back, 1 base at V and 7 bases at J, with 9 bases in the middle. The CDR3 protein is CSVEGGAHTQYF. In nucleotides, the CDR3 is TGCAGCGTTGAAGGAGGGGCGCATACGCAGTATTTT.

The genes are TRBV3-1 and TRBJ1-2; D remains ambiguous. The germline V gene encodes CDR1 LGHDT and CDR2 YNNKEL (reference sequence). CDR3 length equals 14 residues. V was trimmed by 1 base and J by 7 bases, leaving 13 bases between them. The CDR3 sequence is CASSQVEAGPGYTF. The CDR3 DNA is TGTGCCAGCAGCCAAGTGGAGGCTGGGCCTGGCTACACCTTC.

This clonotype came up a few times. The rearrangement links TRBV5-6 to TRBJ1-1; D is perhaps TRBD1 (6 bases). The CDR3 sequence is 14 residues long. V dropped 4 bases and J dropped 5 bases, with 15 bases sitting between them. CDR1 is SGHDT and CDR2 is YYEEEE in the germline V gene. This CDR3 reads CASSLRQGMTEAFF. CDR3 nucleotide sequence: TGTGCCAGCAGCCTTCGGCAGGGGATGACTGAAGCTTTCTTT.

The chain couples TRBV29-1 to TRBJ1-1; tentative D call: TRBD1 (6 bases). This CDR3 contains 15 residues. Trimming took off 2 bases at V and 0 bases at J, with 13 bases between the two ends. Germline CDR1 reads SQVTM; CDR2 reads ANQGSEA. The CDR3: CSVEQGRKLNTEAFF. The CDR3 nucleotides are TGCAGCGTTGAACAGGGGAGGAAGTTGAACACTGAAGCTTTCTTT.

The genes are TRBV10-3 and TRBJ1-1; possibly TRBD1 for D (5 bases). V lost 0 bases to trimming and J lost 4 bases, with 9 bases between them. CDR1 and CDR2 from the germline V gene are ENHRY and SYGVKD. The CDR3 loop spans 14 amino acids. CDR3 sequence (DNA): TGTGCCATCAGTGAGTCTGGGGGTGGCACTGAAGCTTTCTTT. Translating it yields CAISESGGGTEAFF.

This chain connects TRBV29-1 to TRBJ1-2, with D possibly TRBD1 on 6 matching bases. V lost 8 bases and J 2 bases, leaving 9 bases between the germline ends. Germline lookup yields CDR1 SQVTM and CDR2 ANQGSEA. This CDR3 has 11 residues. The CDR3: CSTGQNYGYTF. The CDR3 nucleotides read TGCAGCACAGGACAGAACTATGGCTACACCTTC.

CDR3 bases: TGTGCCAGCAGCCAAGGGACAGGGGGCGGCTACACCTTC. Translation gives CASSQGTGGGYTF. This sequence joins TRBV3-1 and TRBJ1-2; TRBD1 agrees at 11 bases. The junction had 0 bases not matched to a gene; V was cut back by 1 base and J by 8 bases. Per germline, CDR1 LGHDT and CDR2 YNNKEL (reference sequence). This CDR3 is built from 13 residues.

In the case of this clonotype: Because the CDR3 is missing its conserved closing phenylalanine or tryptophan, this is likely a read error. The rearrangement uses TRBV12-3 or TRBV12-4 and TRBJ2-1; D is ambiguous. The germline V and J ends were trimmed by 7 bases and 10 bases, with 17 bases remaining between them. This CDR3 has 13 residues. CDR3 coding DNA: TGTGCCAGCACCCTCTCTACGACAAGGGAGCAGTTCTTA. Translated, it gives CASTLSTTREQFL.

This clonotype was counted only a few times. As DNA, the CDR3 is TGTGCCAGCAGCTTAGGGGATCCGGAAGATACGCAGTATTTT. It codes for CASSLGDPEDTQYF. This chain connects TRBV7-6 to TRBJ2-3; D is unclear. Germline V lookup: CDR1 SGHVS, CDR2 FNYEAQ. V lost 1 base to trimming and J lost 5 bases, with 10 bases between them. The CDR3 is 14 residues long.